Each of the 30 T cell receptor beta chains below was sequenced from the same sample in a study of blood T cells in healthy people across ages. Using a J-beta primer mix together with a sample-barcoded 5' primer, a second PCR was run for roughly 6 to 11 cycles. Each CDR3 protein is one row after TCRdb ran MiXCR on the 5' RACE reads. The table includes about 1.7 million distinct CDR3 sequences, 28% detected once. Material for sequencing was blood. The receptors originated from a woman aged 25 to 45 in good health.

This sequence joins TRBV9 and TRBJ1-2; D unclear. Germline CDR1 and CDR2: SGDLS and YYNGEE. This CDR3 region has 15 residues. V shed 1 base and J shed 2 bases, with 12 bases lying between them. In nucleotides, the CDR3 is TGTGCCAGCAGCGTATATGGCAGCCCAAACTATGGCTACACCTTC. This codes for CASSVYGSPNYGYTF.

As concerns this clonotype: One junction end disagrees with the germline gene, perhaps due to a read error. The chain employs TRBV20-1 and TRBJ1-1; the match to TRBD1 covers 7 bases. CDR1 and CDR2 (germline): DFQATT, SNEGSKA (reference sequence). There are 14 residues in the CDR3. The CDR3, as DNA: TGCAGTGCTAGCACTTACAGGGGACCCACTAAAGCTTTCTTT. This sequence encodes CSASTYRGPTKAFF.

This clonotype was counted a few times. The chain is built from TRBV21-1 and TRBJ2-1; the table's D call, TRBD1, has no DNA check behind it. TRBV21-1 is noted as a pseudogene. The CDR3 runs to 16 residues. The CDR3 nucleotides read TGTGCCAGCAGCAAAGTCGACGGGGCGTTCTACAATGAGCAGTTCTTC. Its translation: CASSKVDGAFYNEQFF.

The J gene is TRBJ2-1, the V gene TRBV2; TRBD2 matches at 8 bases. CDR1 SNHLY and CDR2 FYNNEI come from the germline V gene. This CDR3 region has 16 residues. V gave up 5 bases and J gave up 5 bases; unmatched junction bases: 11. This CDR3 is CASSLRTSWRDNEQFF. The DNA of the CDR3 is TGTGCCAGCAGTCTACGGACTAGCTGGAGGGACAATGAGCAGTTCTTC.

This clonotype has a handful of counts. V is TRBV19 and J is TRBJ2-7, with a tentative D call TRBD1 (7 bases). Germline V gene data show CDR1 as LNHDA and CDR2 as SQIVND (reference sequence). The CDR3 loop spans 15 amino acids. V was pared by 8 bases and J by 2 bases, with 19 bases between. The CDR3 region has the DNA TGTGCCAGTCAATTCGCAGGGGGGAAGGCCTACGAGCAGTACTTC. Protein: CASQFAGGKAYEQYF. Looking up the rest from reference TRBV19 and TRBJ2-7 gives the full variable domain: DGGITQSPKYLFRKEGQNVTLSCEQNLNHDAMYWYRQDPGQGLRLIYYSQIVNDFQKGDIAEGYSVSREKKESFPLTVTSAQKNPTAFYLCASQFAGGKAYEQYFGPGTRLTVT.

Notes on this clonotype: At one boundary the junction diverges from the germline segment, which might be a read error. The chain has TRBV20-1 and TRBJ2-5, with 8 bases fitting TRBD2. The CDR3 has 13 amino acids. CDR1 DFQATT and CDR2 SNEGSKA come from the germline V gene (reference sequence). The CDR3 here is CSALTSGQETRYF. Here the CDR3 DNA reads TGCAGTGCCCTTACTAGCGGTCAAGAGACCCGGTACTTC.

V gene TRBV9 combines with J gene TRBJ1-5; TRBD1 is a possible D gene (6 bases). The CDR3 covers 15 residues. Germline V gives CDR1 SGDLS, CDR2 YYNGEE. V lost 0 bases to trimming and J lost 0 bases, with 7 bases between them. The CDR3 is CASSVGQDSNQPQHF. Written as DNA, the CDR3 is TGTGCCAGCAGCGTAGGACAGGATAGCAATCAGCCCCAGCATTTT.

This clonotype was counted between two and nine times. CDR3 protein: CASSLVSGADNEKLFF. The DNA of the CDR3 is TGCGCCAGCAGCTTGGTCTCCGGGGCGGATAATGAAAAACTGTTTTTT. This rearrangement joins TRBV5-1 to TRBJ1-4, with D possibly TRBD1 on 5 matching bases. Germline assignment: CDR1 SGHRS and CDR2 YFSETQ. The CDR3 has 16 amino acids. Trimming pared 0 bases from V and 4 bases from J, leaving 13 bases between.

The chain has TRBV6-5 and TRBJ1-6; D unresolved. V dropped 0 bases and J dropped 9 bases, with 12 bases sitting between them. Germline V lookup: CDR1 MNHEY, CDR2 SVGAGI. CDR3 length: 15 amino acids. CDR3 in amino acids: CASSYSNKGVSPLHF. DNA of the CDR3: TGTGCCAGCAGTTACTCGAACAAAGGAGTTTCACCCCTCCACTTT.

This clonotype showed up just a few times. This chain links TRBV7-9 with TRBJ1-6; perhaps TRBD1 as D (6 bases). V was clipped by 5 bases and J by 7 bases, with 12 bases between them. Per the germline V gene, CDR1 is SEHNR and CDR2 is FQNEAQ (reference sequence). The CDR3 sequence is 14 residues long. CDR3 in DNA: TGTGCCAGCAGCGTACAGGGCAGGAATTCACCCCTCCACTTT. Residues: CASSVQGRNSPLHF.

The rearrangement joins TRBV20-1 to TRBJ2-5, with a weak D call TRBD2 (6 bases). This CDR3 region has 14 residues. Trimming took off 6 bases at V and 5 bases at J, with 19 bases between the two ends. Germline V gives CDR1 DFQATT, CDR2 SNEGSKA (reference sequence). CDR3 sequence: CSAVGEVAGETQYF. DNA of the CDR3: TGCAGTGCCGTGGGGGAGGTGGCCGGGGAGACCCAGTACTTC.

This rearrangement joins TRBV6-6 to TRBJ2-1; possibly TRBD1 for D (5 bases). V was trimmed by 0 bases and J by 3 bases, leaving 15 bases between them. The germline V gene has CDR1 MNHNY and CDR2 SVGAGI (reference sequence). The CDR3 is 17 amino acids. CDR3 sequence (DNA): TGTGCCAGCAGTTACTCGAGTTGGGGCCGAGACTACAATGAGCAGTTCTTC. The encoded protein is CASSYSSWGRDYNEQFF.

This clonotype was observed a few times. The chain has TRBV7-9 and TRBJ2-1, with a weak D call TRBD1 (5 bases). The germline V and J ends were trimmed by 7 bases and 2 bases, with 9 bases remaining between them. There are 13 residues in the CDR3. Germline V lookup: CDR1 SEHNR, CDR2 FQNEAQ (reference sequence). The CDR3 region has the DNA TGTGCCAGCAAGGGGATAGCCTACAATGAGCAGTTCTTC. Its protein product is CASKGIAYNEQFF.

To note about this clonotype: Sequence at one end of the junction differs from germline and may be a read error. The chain has TRBV6-5 and TRBJ2-2, with D hard to call. The CDR3 totals 16 residues. CDR1 MNHEY and CDR2 SVGAGI come from the germline V gene. In DNA form, the CDR3 reads TGTACCAGCATTATGACTCGACCCTCGAACACCGGGGAGCTGTTTTTT. It translates to CTSIMTRPSNTGELFF.

The V gene is TRBV27, the J gene TRBJ1-5; possibly TRBD1 for D (5 bases). This CDR3 is 15 amino acids long. Germline V CDR1 and CDR2: MNHEY, SMNVEV (reference sequence). Trimming removed 6 bases from V and 0 bases from J, with 12 bases in between. CDR3 residues: CASSDSGPSNQPQHF. The CDR3 DNA follows: TGTGCCAGCAGCGACAGCGGACCTAGCAATCAGCCCCAGCATTTT.

V gene TRBV4-1 combines with J gene TRBJ2-7; the D is unclear. With 4 bases removed from V and 1 base from J, the gap between germline ends came to 14 bases. CDR1 MGHRA and CDR2 YSYEKL come from the germline V gene. The length of the CDR3 is 15 residues. CDR3 nucleotides: TGCGCCAGCAGCCGTCCCGAGGTCGGGTCCTACGAGCAGTACTTC. It codes for CASSRPEVGSYEQYF.

This clonotype was counted only a few times. This chain connects TRBV7-8 to TRBJ1-5; D perhaps matches TRBD1 (6 bases). Germline-derived CDR1 and CDR2 are SGHVS and FQNEAQ. The CDR3 contains 15 residues. V shed 5 bases and J shed 7 bases, with 18 bases lying between them. The CDR3 is CASSVGGGAGQPQHF. CDR3 nucleotides: TGTGCCAGCAGCGTAGGTGGGGGGGCGGGACAGCCCCAGCATTTT.

This clonotype has a handful of counts. The V and J genes are TRBV5-5 and TRBJ1-2; D is perhaps TRBD1 (5 bases). The CDR3 runs to 14 residues. CDR1 is SGHKS and CDR2 is YYEKEE in the germline V gene (reference sequence). Trimming shortened V by 4 bases and J by 1 base, and 11 bases separated the two germline ends. The DNA of the CDR3 is TGTGCCAGCAGCCGGGTGGGGCTTAACTATGGCTACACCTTC. This translates into CASSRVGLNYGYTF.

The sample holds a few counts of this clonotype. The genes are TRBV29-1 and TRBJ2-1, with D perhaps given as TRBD1 or TRBD2 (6 bases each). The CDR3 length is 16 residues. Trimming removed 6 bases from V and 1 base from J, with 19 bases in between. The germline CDR1 and CDR2 sequences are SQVTM and ANQGSEA. CDR3 DNA: TGCAGCGTGATCGGGGGCACTGTTAGGTCCTACAATGAGCAGTTCTTC. Translating gives CSVIGGTVRSYNEQFF.

Concerning this clonotype: It may be a read error: a sequence one base away is much more abundant. For the CDR3, the DNA is TGCAGCGCCCTAGGGTTGGGACAGGGGACCTATGAGCAGTACTTC. Its translation is CSALGLGQGTYEQYF. The chain links TRBV29-1 to TRBJ2-7; TRBD1 matches 10 bases. Germline CDR1 is SQVTM and CDR2 is ANQGSEA. The CDR3 consists of 15 residues.

This clonotype was seen repeatedly, ten times or more. V and J are TRBV7-2 and TRBJ2-4; weak D call: TRBD1 (5 bases). V dropped 2 bases and J dropped 6 bases, with 11 bases sitting between them. This CDR3 contains 14 residues. Germline V CDR1 and CDR2: SGHTA, FQGNSA. The CDR3 spells CASSLSQGRNIQYF. The CDR3 DNA follows: TGTGCCAGCAGCTTAAGCCAGGGAAGAAACATTCAGTACTTC. Filled out from reference TRBV7-2 and TRBJ2-4, the complete variable domain reads GAGVSQSPSNKVTEKGKDVELRCDPISGHTALYWYRQSLGQGLEFLIYFQGNSAPDKSGLPSDRFSAERTGGSVSTLTIQRTQQEDSAVYLCASSLSQGRNIQYFGAGTRLSVL.

This clonotype was observed a few times. V usage is TRBV7-2 and J usage is TRBJ2-7, with 7 bases matching TRBD2. The CDR3 contains 16 residues. Germline CDR1 SGHTA, CDR2 FQGNSA. V was clipped by 1 base and J by 4 bases; unmatched bases: 10. Written as DNA, the CDR3 is TGTGCCAGCAGCTTAGGACGAGGCGCGGGAGTTTACGAGCAGTACTTC. Translation gives CASSLGRGAGVYEQYF.

This clonotype was seen repeatedly, ten times or more. The chain employs TRBV5-1 and TRBJ2-3; 10 nucleotides match TRBD2. The length of the CDR3 is 17 residues. CDR1 is SGHRS, CDR2 YFSETQ, per germline. Trimming cost V 1 base and J 3 bases; bases outside gene matches: 8. Here the CDR3 DNA reads TGCGCCAGCAGCTTGTCTCTAGCGGGAGATGCGACAGATACGCAGTATTTT. Translating gives CASSLSLAGDATDTQYF.

Note on this clonotype: With a much larger clone just one base away, this may be a read error. The chain uses TRBV7-2 and TRBJ1-4; 9 nucleotides line up with TRBD1. The V gene's germline CDR1 is SGHTA and CDR2 FQGNSA. CDR3 length equals 13 residues. The V and J ends lost 7 bases and 9 bases, in that order; junction bases with no gene match: 6. The CDR3 reads CASNLGTGKKLFF. The DNA of the CDR3 is TGTGCCAGCAACCTGGGGACAGGGAAAAAACTGTTTTTT.

As for this clonotype: Since a much larger clone is just one base distant, this may be a read error. V usage is TRBV12-3 or TRBV12-4 and J usage is TRBJ1-5, with 7 bases identical to TRBD1. The CDR3 is 14 residues long. The trim removed 5 bases at V and 7 bases at J, leaving 8 bases unmatched. CDR3 loop: CASSRGTAQQPQHF. In DNA form, the CDR3 reads TGTGCCAGCAGTCGGGGGACAGCTCAGCAGCCCCAGCATTTT.

The chain employs TRBV20-1 and TRBJ2-1; perhaps TRBD2 as D (5 bases). The CDR3 spans 11 residues. Germline CDR1 DFQATT, CDR2 SNEGSKA (reference sequence). Deletions cut 7 bases from V and 5 bases from J, with 9 bases between. This CDR3 is CSESGNNEQFF. The CDR3 DNA reads TGCAGTGAATCGGGAAACAATGAGCAGTTCTTC.

This clonotype was detected only a few times. The chain recombines TRBV20-1 with TRBJ2-7, with D possibly being TRBD1 (6 bases). This CDR3 spans 15 amino acids. The germline gives CDR1 DFQATT, CDR2 SNEGSKA (reference sequence). Deletions cut 6 bases from V and 3 bases from J, with 21 bases between. CDR3 nucleotides: TGCAGTGCCACAAACCCCGCAGGGGCGGGCTACGAGCAGTACTTC. Translating it yields CSATNPAGAGYEQYF.

This clonotype was recorded a few times. The chain combines TRBV12-3 or TRBV12-4 with TRBJ2-3; 10 nucleotides agree with TRBD2. The CDR3 consists of 15 residues. V lost 5 bases, J lost 4 bases, and 6 bases stayed unmatched. The CDR3 DNA reads TGTGCCAGCAGTCCGACTAGCGGGTTCCCAGATACGCAGTATTTT. Encoded protein: CASSPTSGFPDTQYF.

There are many counts of this clonotype. This chain uses TRBV29-1 with TRBJ2-7, with a possible D match to TRBD2 (6 bases). Germline CDR1 is SQVTM and CDR2 is ANQGSEA. The CDR3 runs to 14 residues. The V end lost 6 bases, the J end lost 5 bases, and 20 bases lay between the germline ends. In DNA, the CDR3 is TGCAGCGTGGGAGCGGATGGGGGGAGAAACGAGCAGTACTTC. Its translation: CSVGADGGRNEQYF.

V is TRBV20-1 and J is TRBJ2-1, with D possibly TRBD1 on 5 matching bases. There are 12 residues in the CDR3. The germline V and J ends were trimmed by 8 bases and 5 bases, with 13 bases remaining between them. Germline V gene data show CDR1 as DFQATT and CDR2 as SNEGSKA (reference sequence). Here the CDR3 DNA reads TGCAGTACGACAGAATCAAACAATGAGCAGTTCTTC. It codes for CSTTESNNEQFF.